The table lists the clone carrying this T cell receptor beta chain with many counts. Its antigen is undetermined. Across 18 months, stable Graves' hyperthyroidism was marked by no progression to ophthalmopathy. Clinical symptoms, serum thyroxine and TRAb, thyroid ultrasound and orbital computed tomography together formed the diagnostic basis. PBMCs came from more than 9.5 ml fresh peripheral blood. The data belong to a study of T cells in Graves' hyperthyroidism and ophthalmopathy. The study's findings and limits: Also found in blood were most expanded thyroid clonotypes above 0.001.

Germline CDR1 MDHEN, CDR2 SYDVKM. The V end was cut by 3 bases, the J end by 3 bases, with 8 bases between. CDR3 length: 13 amino acids. Regions amplified from RNA transcripts were the TCR beta CDR3 regions. HTBI primers drove first-round RT-PCR of the TCR CDR3. TCRdb recomputed calls from the multiplex PCR reads with MiXCR, one row per CDR3 protein. The repertoire includes 350,000 to 400,000 distinct CDR3 sequences, just under 15% of them detected once, and approximately 32% sits in the top ten. The source of this sequence is a woman aged 30 to 39 with Graves' hyperthyroidism. The chain employs TRBV28 and TRBJ1-2, with D uncertain. Sequences were obtained from blood. CDR3 nucleotide sequence: TGTGCCAGCAGTTTTAGCGGGGACTATGGCTACACCTTC. As protein: CASSFSGDYGYTF.